This TCR beta chain was obtained from a study of blood T cell repertoires in COVID-19. The overall study: Both acute and convalescent COVID-19 samples were obtained from the United States, Italy and Spain. Sources were T cells, B-cell-depleted T cells, or PBMCs; the material itself was cDNA or gDNA.

Seattle patient enrollment occurred during active infection, with longitudinal follow-up thereafter. V lost 7 bases and J 6 bases, leaving 16 bases between the germline ends. The CDR3 has 13 amino acids. CDR1 MNHEY and CDR2 SVGAGI come from the germline V gene. Original analysis: Estimation of nucleated cell counts relied on the amplification of reference gene primers. Method: immunoSEQ multiplex PCR; TCRdb's copy keeps in-frame clones and lacks some. V, J and clone size reflect that table, while D and trimming were determined from the DNA. The sample includes fewer than 200,000 clones, 84% seen only once; the top ten take 2.5% to 3%.

The genes are TRBV6-5 and TRBJ2-7; tentatively, D is TRBD2 (5 bases). The material sequenced was peripheral blood. This sequence originates from a woman aged 80 or over with COVID-19, enrolled during active disease. CDR3 nucleotides: TGTGCCAGCATGCCGGACTCCTGGGGCGAGCAGTACTTC. The encoded protein is CASMPDSWGEQYF.